This T cell receptor (beta chain) was recorded in a study of T cell responses to AZD1222 COVID-19 vaccine. On the study more broadly: Second doses that came at about 4 or about 12 weeks were put together. The study, taken as a whole, reports: Dominant at 160-218 and 743-854, vaccine-associated CD4 TCRs also spanned spike. Possibly, clonal diversity was underestimated; donors were largely white British and included more females. Baseline serology detected seropositivity in only five or six AZD1222 recipients.

Only in-frame clones appear in the TCRdb table, and some are missing; sequencing was by immunoSEQ multiplex PCR. The table includes 150,000 or so clones, around nine tenths detected once. Worth noting for this clone: Its antigen is undetermined.

Here the sequenced sample was peripheral blood, taken on day 0 of AZD1222 vaccination. This sequence was found in an adult in good health.

CDR3 region: CASSLAQSNEQFF. The CDR3 coding sequence is TGTGCCAGCAGCTTAGCCCAAAGCAATGAGCAGTTCTTC. The gene calls are TRBV7-9 and TRBJ2-1; no clear D. Germline V lookup: CDR1 SEHNR, CDR2 FQNEAQ (reference sequence). CDR3 size: 13 residues. The V and J ends lost 0 bases and 6 bases respectively, with 6 bases between them. Using reference TRBV7-9 and TRBJ2-1 for the parts outside the CDR3, the full variable domain is DTGVSQNPRHKITKRGQNVTFRCDPISEHNRLYWYRQTLGQGPEFLTYFQNEAQLEKSRLLSDRFSAERPKGSFSTLEIQRTEQGDSAMYLCASSLAQSNEQFFGPGTRLTVL.